This entry lists 5 T cell receptor beta chains sequenced from one sample in a study of blood T cell repertoires in COVID-19. Some clones are missing from TCRdb's copy, which holds only in-frame ones; the method was immunoSEQ multiplex PCR. The data hold around 47,000 clones, with approximately 90% observed a single time. Sequenced sample: peripheral blood. The receptors shown here come from a man between 40 and 49 years old with COVID-19, enrolled during active disease.

The genes are TRBV27 and TRBJ1-2; D gene ambiguous. The CDR3 length is 22 residues. V lost 4 bases to trimming and J lost 3 bases, with 36 bases between them. The germline CDR1 and CDR2 sequences are MNHEY and SMNVEV (reference sequence). The CDR3 bases are TGTGCCAGCAGTTCCATCACCTCTCAAGGGAGAATAGGGAGGGAATACTACTATGGCTACACCTTC. It specifies CASSSITSQGRIGREYYYGYTF.

V and J are TRBV6-2 or TRBV6-3 and TRBJ2-2; a possible D gene is TRBD2 (7 bases). This CDR3 region has 13 residues. The V gene lost 5 bases and the J gene lost 4 bases, with 8 bases spanning the gap. The germline gives CDR1 MNHEY, CDR2 SVGEGT. The chain's CDR3 is CASSRGGTGELFF. The CDR3 DNA is TGTGCCAGCAGTAGGGGGGGCACCGGGGAGCTGTTTTTT.

J is TRBJ2-1 and V is TRBV9; 7 bases match TRBD2. CDR1 SGDLS and CDR2 YYNGEE come from the germline V gene. V dropped 0 bases and J dropped 2; count of bases not matched to a gene: 5. CDR3 length: 16 amino acids. CDR3 region: CASSVGGSGPYNEQFF. The CDR3 coding sequence is TGTGCCAGCAGCGTAGGCGGGAGTGGTCCCTACAATGAGCAGTTCTTC.

This rearrangement joins TRBV10-3 to TRBJ1-2; the D is unclear. V was shortened by 3 bases and J by 5 bases, with 10 bases between the two germline ends. Germline CDR1 is ENHRY and CDR2 is SYGVKD. The CDR3 spans 13 residues. CDR3 loop: CAISDTGKYGYTF. The CDR3 DNA reads as TGTGCCATCAGTGATACGGGGAAGTATGGCTACACCTTC.

This chain uses TRBV20-1 with TRBJ2-7; no definite D call. CDR3 length equals 11 residues. In germline, CDR1 is DFQATT, CDR2 SNEGSKA (reference sequence). Trimming pared 7 bases from V and 3 bases from J, leaving 10 bases between. The CDR3 loop is CSVYSIYEQYF. DNA for the CDR3: TGCAGTGTTTACAGCATCTACGAGCAGTACTTC.